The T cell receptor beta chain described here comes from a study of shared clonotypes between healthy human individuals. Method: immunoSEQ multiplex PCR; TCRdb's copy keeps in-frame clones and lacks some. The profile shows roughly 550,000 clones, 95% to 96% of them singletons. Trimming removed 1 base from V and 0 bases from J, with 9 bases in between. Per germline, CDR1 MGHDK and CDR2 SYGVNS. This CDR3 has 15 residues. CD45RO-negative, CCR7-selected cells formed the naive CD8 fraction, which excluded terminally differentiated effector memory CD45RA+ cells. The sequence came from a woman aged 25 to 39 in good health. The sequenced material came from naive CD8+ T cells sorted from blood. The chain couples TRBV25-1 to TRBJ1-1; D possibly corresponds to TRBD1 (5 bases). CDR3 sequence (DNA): TGTGCCAGCAGTGAATTCTCAGGGATGAACACTGAAGCTTTCTTT. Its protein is CASSEFSGMNTEAFF.